This TCR beta chain is from a study of identical twins. Overall study results and limits: Twins showed weaker excess sharing in their beta out-of-frame sequences. Diverse VJ usage suggested most zero-insertion clonotypes were not invariant T cells.

This clonotype was counted many times. Its antigen is currently unknown. CDR3 size: 15 residues. Germline values: CDR1 SGHDN, CDR2 FVKESK. Trimming removed 3 bases from V and 5 bases from J; junction bases left unmatched: 8. All of the donors were Caucasians in good health. TCRdb processed the 5' RACE reads anew with MiXCR; each CDR3 protein has one entry. The sample lists around 470,000 distinct CDR3 sequences; 13% to 15% were seen once. This sample also belongs to another study, concerning yellow fever vaccine responses in identical twins.

The source material was CD4+ T cells sorted from blood. This sequence was found in a woman between 18 and 29 years old in good health. This sequence joins TRBV14 and TRBJ2-5; TRBD1 matches 8 bases. The CDR3 DNA is TGTGCCAGCAGCCAGAACACGGACAGGGTTGAGACCCAGTACTTC. It translates to CASSQNTDRVETQYF.